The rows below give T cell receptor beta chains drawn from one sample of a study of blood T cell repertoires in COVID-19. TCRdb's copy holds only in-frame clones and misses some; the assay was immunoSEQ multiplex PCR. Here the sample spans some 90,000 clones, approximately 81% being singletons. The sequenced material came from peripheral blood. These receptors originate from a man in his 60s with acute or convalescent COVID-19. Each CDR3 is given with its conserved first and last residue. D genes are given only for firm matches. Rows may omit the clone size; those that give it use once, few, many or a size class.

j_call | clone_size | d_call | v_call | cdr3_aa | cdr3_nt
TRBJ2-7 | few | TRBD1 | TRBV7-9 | CASSLLRAGGFHEQYF | TGTGCCAGCAGCTTACTCCGTGCAGGGGGCTTCCACGAGCAGTACTTC
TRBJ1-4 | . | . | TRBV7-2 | CASSSSPGLNNEKLFF | TGTGCCAGCAGCTCTTCCCCCGGACTTAATAATGAAAAACTGTTTTTT
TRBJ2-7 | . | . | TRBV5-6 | CASSLGLYEQYF | TGTGCCAGCAGCTTGGGTCTCTACGAGCAGTACTTC
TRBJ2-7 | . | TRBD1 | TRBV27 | CASTPGNRRGDRGGEQYF | TGTGCCAGCACACCGGGGAACCGTAGGGGGGACAGGGGGGGCGAGCAGTACTTC
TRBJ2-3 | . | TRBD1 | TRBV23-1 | CASSPFDRGVTDTQYF | TGCGCCAGCAGTCCCTTCGACAGGGGAGTCACAGATACGCAGTATTTT
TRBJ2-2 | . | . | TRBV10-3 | CAISEVAVSGELFF | TGTGCCATCAGTGAGGTGGCGGTTTCCGGGGAGCTGTTTTTT
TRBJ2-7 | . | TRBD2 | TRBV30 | CAWSTRTSGVVEQYF | TGTGCCTGGAGCACAAGGACTAGCGGGGTGGTCGAGCAGTACTTC
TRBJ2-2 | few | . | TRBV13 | CASSLGLDFTGELFF | TGTGCCAGCAGCTTAGGCCTGGACTTCACCGGGGAGCTGTTTTTT
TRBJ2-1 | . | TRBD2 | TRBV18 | CASSPVTGLAGYNEQFF | TGTGCCAGCTCACCAGTTACGGGACTAGCGGGATACAATGAGCAGTTCTTC
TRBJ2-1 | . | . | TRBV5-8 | CASSLGPGSSYNEQFF | TGTGCCAGCAGCTTGGGTCCGGGAAGCTCCTACAATGAGCAGTTCTTC
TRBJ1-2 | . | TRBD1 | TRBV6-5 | CASRIDRARGYTF | TGTGCCAGCAGGATCGACAGGGCTCGCGGCTACACCTTC
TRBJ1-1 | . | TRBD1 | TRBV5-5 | CASSFRDRPLPGAEAFF | TGTGCCAGCAGCTTCCGGGACAGGCCCCTCCCGGGGGCTGAAGCTTTCTTT
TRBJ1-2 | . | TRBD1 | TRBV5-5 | CASSIGQGYGYTF | TGTGCCAGCAGCATAGGACAGGGCTATGGCTACACCTTC
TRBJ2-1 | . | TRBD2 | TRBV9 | CASSVVDSGGRPYNEQFF | TGTGCCAGCAGCGTAGTGGATAGCGGGGGGCGACCCTACAATGAGCAGTTCTTC
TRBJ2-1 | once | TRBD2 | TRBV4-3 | CASSQDLLAGEVRQFF | TGCGCCAGCAGCCAAGATTTACTAGCGGGAGAAGTTAGACAGTTCTTC